This T cell receptor (beta chain) was captured by sequencing in a study of T cell responses to AZD1222 COVID-19 vaccine. Second-dose intervals near 4 or 12 weeks were combined. Some clones are missing from TCRdb's copy, which holds only in-frame ones; the method was immunoSEQ multiplex PCR. The profile covers 120,000 or so clones, with 93% appearing a single time and approximately 5% taken by the ten largest. V dropped 3 bases and J dropped 2 bases, with 7 bases sitting between them. Germline V gene data show CDR1 as MRHNA and CDR2 as SNTAGT. The CDR3 covers 13 residues. The receptor was isolated from an adult who received the AZD1222 COVID-19 vaccine. The input for sequencing was peripheral blood, taken 28 days after the second AZD1222 dose. The chain recombines TRBV6-4 with TRBJ1-1; unclear D gene. This CDR3 is CASSEQINTEAFF. DNA for the CDR3: TGTGCCAGCAGTGAACAGATTAACACTGAAGCTTTCTTT.